This T cell receptor beta chain was sequenced in a study of Graves' ophthalmopathy and Graves' hyperthyroidism. Establishment of the diagnosis relied upon clinical symptoms, serum thyroxine, TRAb, thyroid ultrasound and orbital computed tomography. This CDR3 is 14 amino acids long. V lost 5 bases and J lost 8, with 16 bases in between. RNA transcripts served as template for amplifying TCR beta CDR3 sequences. Scientists carried out first-round RT-PCR using HTBI primers and then a second-round multiplex PCR. TCRdb passed the multiplex PCR reads through MiXCR, listing each CDR3 protein once. The sample lists around 170,000 distinct CDR3 sequences; under 40% were seen once. This clonotype was seen just once. No antigen is known for it. Study-wide results and caveats: The model flagged ophthalmopathy progression at 65% to 71% sensitivity and roughly 72% specificity. Most expanded clonotypes in thyroid above 0.001 frequency also showed up in blood. Ophthalmopathy was separated from stable hyperthyroidism by a 13-signature model with 87.88% sensitivity and around 81% specificity.

The sequence was obtained from a woman aged 40 to 55 with Graves' ophthalmopathy. The chain carries TRBV12-3 or TRBV12-4 and TRBJ1-5, with D hard to call. Input material: peripheral blood. The DNA for the CDR3 is TGTGCCAGCAGTCTCCGTATATTCAGCGAGCCCCAGCATTTT. Its translation is CASSLRIFSEPQHF.